These 31 T cell receptor beta chains were sequenced from one sample in a study of breast tumors, draining lymph nodes, adjacent tissues (dated by TCRdb to 2016 to 2018). The protocol used for the library was multiplex PCR. Sequenced on an Illumina HiSeq 2000. TCRdb redid the processing of the public reads, applying fastp at Q25 and MiXCR, and retained in-frame beta chains. Rows are combined by CDR3 protein, so each entry shows the most common genes and DNA. This sample gives 30,000 to 40,000 distinct CDR3 sequences in total; roughly 32% of them show up just once. The ten biggest clones cover roughly 10% of the sample. Sequencing was done on a sample of breast tumor tissue. Source of these receptors: a female donor with breast cancer. Some clones in this sample may be carry-over from other donors' samples.

The chain uses TRBV5-6 and TRBJ2-3; D is undetermined. Germline CDR1 and CDR2: SGHDT and YYEEEE. Trimming shortened V by 4 bases and J by 0 bases, and 12 bases separated the two germline ends. The CDR3 length is 15 residues. CDR3 nucleotide sequence: TGTGCCAGCAGCGCTGGTCCCCTTAGCACAGATACGCAGTATTTT. Protein product: CASSAGPLSTDTQYF.

The genes are TRBV2 and TRBJ1-6; weak D call: TRBD1 (5 bases). The CDR3 has 16 residues. Trimming stripped 7 bases from V and 3 bases from J, with 16 bases between. Germline CDR1 reads SNHLY; CDR2 reads FYNNEI. Here the CDR3 DNA reads TGTGCCAGCACCCAGGGTAGGGTGGACTATAATTCACCCCTCCACTTT. Translation: CASTQGRVDYNSPLHF.

The chain combines TRBV18 with TRBJ1-3; D is undetermined. This CDR3 spans 12 amino acids. Between the trimmed V and J ends, which lost 0 bases and 4 bases, there was a span of 1 base. Germline CDR1 KGHSH, CDR2 LQKENI. CDR3 DNA: TGTGCCAGCTCACCACCCGGAAACACCATATATTTT. This sequence encodes CASSPPGNTIYF.

This clonotype was found many times. The chain uses TRBV5-1 and TRBJ2-7; D is possibly TRBD1 (5 bases). V was trimmed by 0 bases and J by 0 bases, leaving 7 bases between them. Germline V gives CDR1 SGHRS, CDR2 YFSETQ. There are 14 residues in the CDR3. The CDR3 region is CASSLEGSSYEQYF. The CDR3, as DNA: TGCGCCAGCAGCTTGGAGGGGTCCTCCTACGAGCAGTACTTC.

The chain uses TRBV19 and TRBJ1-1; D is possibly TRBD1 (6 bases). Trimming shortened V by 6 bases and J by 5 bases, and 16 bases separated the two germline ends. The CDR3 is made up of 14 amino acids. Germline lookup yields CDR1 LNHDA and CDR2 SQIVND (reference sequence). The CDR3 loop is CASSRGGRWTEAFF. CDR3 nucleotides: TGTGCCAGTAGCAGAGGGGGGCGGTGGACTGAAGCTTTCTTT.

About this clonotype: The germline gene is not matched at one end of the junction; a read error may be the cause. This chain joins TRBV25-1 and TRBJ1-2, with 8 positions matching TRBD1. Germline lookup yields CDR1 MGHDK and CDR2 SYGVNS. This CDR3 region has 13 residues. For the CDR3, the DNA is TGTGCCAGTAGTGAAACAGGGGGCTATGGCTACACCTTC. Protein: CASSETGGYGYTF.

The chain recombines TRBV12-3 or TRBV12-4 with TRBJ2-3, with 12 bases matching TRBD1. J gave up 5 bases and V 4 bases, and 7 bases lay outside the gene matches. This CDR3 is built from 16 residues. CDR3 nucleotides: TGTGCCAGCAGTTCAGGGGGACAGGGGGCGAGAGATACGCAGTATTTT. It is translated as CASSSGGQGARDTQYF.

This chain connects TRBV5-8 to TRBJ2-1, with D possibly matching TRBD1 (7 bases). Trimming cost V 4 bases and J 2 bases, with 13 bases left between them. Germline V gives CDR1 SGHTS, CDR2 YDEGEE. There are 15 residues in the CDR3. CDR3 protein: CASSPTGRPYNEQFF. The CDR3 DNA follows: TGTGCCAGCAGCCCGACAGGGAGGCCCTACAATGAGCAGTTCTTC.

This clonotype has ten or more counts. One junction end does not reproduce the germline sequence, and a read error may be involved. The rearrangement uses TRBV3-1 and TRBJ2-1; a weak D match, TRBD2 (5 bases). Germline assignment: CDR1 LGHDT and CDR2 YNNKEL (reference sequence). The CDR3 loop spans 13 amino acids. CDR3 DNA: TGTGCCAGCAGCCAAGATCGCGGAGGTTCCTTACTCTTC. Translating it yields CASSQDRGGSLLF.

At least ten counts were recorded for this clonotype. The chain has TRBV20-1 and TRBJ2-2; 7 positions match TRBD2. The CDR3 loop spans 14 amino acids. Germline V gives CDR1 DFQATT, CDR2 SNEGSKA (reference sequence). V trimming: 6 bases; J trimming: 1 base; junction bases outside the gene matches: 5. The CDR3 is CSASGTKNTGELFF. In nucleotides, the CDR3 is TGCAGTGCCTCCGGGACTAAGAACACCGGGGAGCTGTTTTTT.

This chain links TRBV29-1 with TRBJ2-5; 9 bases line up with TRBD1. V lost 5 bases and J lost 7; bases outside the gene matches: 8. This CDR3 has 13 residues. In germline, CDR1 is SQVTM, CDR2 ANQGSEA. As DNA, the CDR3 is TGCAGCGTTTCGGGACAGGGAGTGGGGACCCAGTACTTC. The encoded protein is CSVSGQGVGTQYF.

Many counts were recorded for this clonotype. This chain links TRBV5-8 with TRBJ1-4; possibly TRBD1 for D (5 bases). Germline CDR1 SGHTS, CDR2 YDEGEE. CDR3 size: 14 residues. V was cut by 0 bases and J by 5 bases, with 8 bases left in between. The CDR3 nucleotides are TGTGCCAGCAGCTTGGCGGGACGGAATGAAAAACTGTTTTTT. Translation gives CASSLAGRNEKLFF.

This clonotype was seen repeatedly, ten times or more. The genes are TRBV20-1 and TRBJ2-5; 8 positions agree with TRBD1. V shed 2 bases, J shed 4 bases, and the junction held 6 bases outside the gene matches. Germline CDR1 and CDR2: DFQATT and SNEGSKA (reference sequence). The CDR3 has 14 amino acids. Here the CDR3 reads CSARYWTGLETQYF. The CDR3, as DNA: TGCAGTGCTAGATATTGGACAGGGTTAGAGACCCAGTACTTC.

Regarding this clonotype: A read error may produce the germline difference seen at one junction end. The rearrangement joins TRBV28 to TRBJ1-3; D unresolved. In germline, CDR1 is MDHEN, CDR2 SYDVKM. The CDR3 totals 14 residues. The CDR3 DNA follows: TGTGCCAGCAACCCCACCAACTCTGGAAACACCATATATTTC. Translation gives CASNPTNSGNTIYF.

This clonotype was counted at least ten times. One end of the junction is discordant with germline, which a read error may explain. The rearrangement joins TRBV20-1 to TRBJ1-5, with a possible D match to TRBD1 (5 bases). This CDR3 has 13 residues. In germline, CDR1 is DFQATT, CDR2 SNEGSKA (reference sequence). The CDR3 loop is CSGRAGGGQPQHF. The CDR3 DNA sequence: TGCAGTGGTAGAGCCGGGGGGGGACAGCCCCAGCATTTT.

The chain recombines TRBV5-1 with TRBJ2-3; tentatively, D is TRBD2 (5 bases). V was trimmed by 0 bases and J by 1 base, leaving 12 bases between them. CDR3 length equals 16 residues. Germline assignment: CDR1 SGHRS and CDR2 YFSETQ. CDR3 DNA: TGCGCCAGCAGCTTGGTCGCGACGAGGGGCACAGATACGCAGTATTTT. It codes for CASSLVATRGTDTQYF.

Worth noting for this clonotype: A read error may explain this, as a much larger clone is one base away. J is TRBJ2-1 and V is TRBV11-3; D may be TRBD2 (7 bases). V was pared by 5 bases and J by 12 bases, with 23 bases between. The CDR3 covers 15 residues. Germline lookup yields CDR1 SGHNT and CDR2 YENEEA. CDR3 in DNA: TGTGCCAGCAGCCCCGAGGGGGTAGCGGGTAGTGGGCAGTTCTTC. Its protein product is CASSPEGVAGSGQFF.

A word on this clonotype: It may be a read error: a sequence one base away is much more abundant. The rearrangement uses TRBV19 and TRBJ1-3; D possibly corresponds to TRBD1 (5 bases). The CDR3 consists of 15 residues. Germline CDR1 reads LNHDA; CDR2 reads SQIVND (reference sequence). CDR3 loop: CASAPGTASGSTIYF. The CDR3, as DNA: TGTGCCAGTGCTCCAGGGACCGCCTCTGGAAGCACCATATATTTT. Filled out from reference TRBV19 and TRBJ1-3, the complete variable domain reads DGGITQSPKYLFRKEGQNVTLSCEQNLNHDAMYWYRQDPGQGLRLIYYSQIVNDFQKGDIAEGYSVSREKKESFPLTVTSAQKNPTAFYLCASAPGTASGSTIYFGEGSWLTVV.

The chain carries TRBV20-1 and TRBJ2-5; the D is unclear. CDR3 length: 11 amino acids. V lost 5 bases and J 5 bases, leaving 9 bases between the germline ends. Germline assignment: CDR1 DFQATT and CDR2 SNEGSKA (reference sequence). In nucleotides, the CDR3 is TGCAGTGCTTTTAGTGGTGAGACCCAGTACTTC. Protein product: CSAFSGETQYF.

This clonotype has just a few counts. The chain combines TRBV3-1 with TRBJ2-7; D unresolved. Looked up from germline, CDR1 is LGHDT and CDR2 is YNNKEL (reference sequence). The CDR3 consists of 12 residues. V lost 10 bases, J lost 2 bases, and 12 bases lay in between. CDR3 nucleotide sequence: TGTGCCACCGCCTCCTCTACCTACGAGCAGTACTTC. This gives the protein CATASSTYEQYF.

This clonotype was detected many times. This rearrangement joins TRBV14 to TRBJ2-1; unclear D gene. The CDR3 runs to 12 residues. V gave up 4 bases and J gave up 8 bases, with 9 bases separating them. The germline V gene encodes CDR1 SGHDN and CDR2 FVKESK. In nucleotides, the CDR3 is TGTGCCAGCAGCCTTAGTTTCTATGAGCAGTTCTTC. Protein product: CASSLSFYEQFF.

The chain joins TRBV6-1 to TRBJ2-7; 7 positions match TRBD1. V lost 5 bases, J lost 1 base, and 8 bases stayed unmatched. Germline V gene lookup returns CDR1 MNHNS and CDR2 SASEGT. The CDR3 length is 15 residues. In DNA form, the CDR3 reads TGTGCCAGCAGTTATCAGCCGGGACAGTCCTACGAGCAGTACTTC. Translated: CASSYQPGQSYEQYF.

This clonotype was counted only a few times. The chain recombines TRBV20-1 with TRBJ1-6; D may be TRBD1 (5 bases). Germline V gene sequence: CDR1 DFQATT, CDR2 SNEGSKA (reference sequence). Deletions cut 0 bases from V and 4 bases from J, with 10 bases between. The length of the CDR3 is 15 residues. This chain's CDR3 is CSAREMGRYNSPLHF. In DNA form, the CDR3 reads TGCAGTGCTAGAGAAATGGGACGGTATAATTCACCCCTCCACTTT.

This clonotype was seen a handful of times. The V call is TRBV6-1, the J call TRBJ2-3, with 7 bases identical to TRBD2. After removal of 6 bases from V and 0 bases from J, the junction contained 6 bases not matched to a gene. Germline lookup yields CDR1 MNHNS and CDR2 SASEGT. This CDR3 is 15 amino acids long. CDR3 sequence (DNA): TGTGCCAGCAGATGGGGGGGGACTAGCACAGATACGCAGTATTTT. It yields the protein CASRWGGTSTDTQYF.

This clonotype was counted at least ten times. The rearrangement uses TRBV5-4 and TRBJ2-1; 11 bases map to TRBD2. The CDR3 is made up of 15 amino acids. The germline gives CDR1 SGHNT, CDR2 YYREEE (reference sequence). V was pared by 4 bases and J by 7 bases, with 7 bases of the junction left unmatched. DNA of the CDR3: TGTGCCAGCAGCCAAACTAGCGGGAGAACTAATGAGCAGTTCTTC. This gives the protein CASSQTSGRTNEQFF.

The sample holds many counts of this clonotype. The chain recombines TRBV12-5 with TRBJ2-3; 10 positions match TRBD1. The trim removed 9 bases at V and 6 bases at J, leaving 6 bases unmatched. The CDR3 sequence is 13 residues long. Germline assignment: CDR1 LGHNT and CDR2 FRNRAP. The DNA for the CDR3 is TGTGCTAGCAGACAGGGGGCAGGGGATACGCAGTATTTT. Protein: CASRQGAGDTQYF.

The CDR3 is CASSHGQGEPQHF. The DNA of the CDR3 is TGTGCCAGCAGCCACGGACAGGGGGAGCCCCAGCATTTT. The genes are TRBV7-8 and TRBJ1-5, with 10 bases identical to TRBD1. The CDR3 runs to 13 residues. Germline V gene sequence: CDR1 SGHVS, CDR2 FQNEAQ. The junction had 3 bases not matched to a gene; V was cut back by 5 bases and J by 8 bases.

This sequence joins TRBV20-1 and TRBJ1-4; D gene unclear. The germline gives CDR1 DFQATT, CDR2 SNEGSKA (reference sequence). This CDR3 is built from 11 residues. V lost 2 bases and J 8 bases, leaving 6 bases between the germline ends. This CDR3 is CSARTSEKLFF. For the CDR3, the DNA is TGCAGTGCTAGAACAAGCGAAAAACTGTTTTTT.

The sample holds many counts of this clonotype. This chain joins TRBV6-1 and TRBJ1-2; D is unclear. The CDR3 totals 12 residues. Looked up from germline, CDR1 is MNHNS and CDR2 is SASEGT. V was shortened by 3 bases and J by 3 bases, with 5 bases between the two germline ends. The CDR3 reads CASSDTYYGYTF. The CDR3 nucleotides are TGTGCCAGCAGTGACACATACTATGGCTACACCTTC.

This clonotype has ten or more counts. This sequence joins TRBV7-2 and TRBJ2-3; D unclear. The V gene's germline CDR1 is SGHTA and CDR2 FQGNSA. This CDR3 has 15 amino acids. V lost 0 bases and J lost 2, with 9 bases in between. This CDR3 is CASSLAHSLTDTQYF. Written as DNA, the CDR3 is TGTGCCAGCAGCTTAGCGCACTCGCTCACAGATACGCAGTATTTT.

This clonotype was found many times. This chain joins TRBV6-2 or TRBV6-3 and TRBJ2-5; the D gene could be TRBD1 or TRBD2 (6 bases each). This CDR3 is built from 14 residues. Germline CDR1 and CDR2: MNHEY and SVGEGT. V was trimmed by 7 bases and J by 5 bases, leaving 17 bases between them. CDR3 DNA sequence: TGTGCCAGCACCTCTCGACTAGGGGGGGAGACCCAGTACTTC. Its translation: CASTSRLGGETQYF.